This is a list of T cell receptor beta chains from one sample in a study of blood T cell repertoires in COVID-19. Method: immunoSEQ multiplex PCR; TCRdb's copy keeps in-frame clones and lacks some. The sample consists of more than 110,000 clones, about 87% of them appearing once. Source material: peripheral blood. These receptors were taken from a woman of 80 years or more with acute or convalescent COVID-19. The CDR3 runs from the conserved cysteine through the conserved F or W.

>TRBJ1-2|TRBV6-5
CASSPTVYYGYTF
>TRBJ1-2|TRBV10-3
CAISTTNRGLGYGYTF
>TRBJ1-4|TRBV7-2
CASSPDRGNEKLFF
>TRBJ2-4|TRBV11-2
CASSLDWGQIAKNIQYF
>TRBJ1-2|TRBV5-1
CASSDRDGPNYGYTF
>TRBJ1-2|TRBV5-1
CASTPGTSYGYTF
>TRBJ2-7|TRBV6-2/TRBV6-3
CASSYGQGAYEQYF
>TRBJ2-1|TRBV7-9
CASSKGPGGSYNEQFF
>TRBJ1-2|TRBV25-1
CASSEVGGGYTF
>TRBJ1-5|TRBV10-3
CAISQGVGNQPQHF